This TCR beta chain was sequenced in a study of human T cells and chemical hapten exposure. Overall study: Skin of the upper inner arm, about 2 cm by about 2 cm, received 2% DPC for sensitization. Weekly diphenylcyclopropenone doses were given to patients' scalps across the approximately 26-week study. Study conclusions and caveats: Healthy individuals' immune responses may differ from those of donors, who had alopecia.

Time point denoted: patch test 3, about 24 weeks after DPC sensitization. Treatment given: therapeutic diphenylcyclopropenone sensitization with weekly scalp DPC. The V end was cut by 1 base, the J end by 4 bases, with 10 bases between. From germline, CDR1 is MNHEY and CDR2 SVGEGT. The CDR3 loop spans 14 amino acids. A word on this clonotype: The antigen is unknown. A much larger clonotype is one base distant, so this may be a read error.

MiXCR, applied by TCRdb to the RACE reads, yields one record per CDR3 protein. The data hold 70,000 or so distinct CDR3 sequences, with roughly 10% observed a single time. This receptor was identified in a woman aged 50 to 65 with alopecia areata. Some clones in this sample may be carry-over from other donors' samples. The sample consisted of whole blood, taken in connection with sensitization to the hapten diphenylcyclopropenone (DPC). V and J are TRBV6-2 or TRBV6-3 and TRBJ2-5; D remains ambiguous. The DNA for the CDR3 is TGTGCCAGCAGTTACTGGACGCGGATAGAGACCCAGTACTTC. Translating gives CASSYWTRIETQYF.